The following is a T cell receptor (beta chain) sequence with its context. Which antigen it targets is not known. Base-call qualities are not available, and no considerably larger clone is one nucleotide away. The immunoSEQ Assay, a bias-controlled multiplex PCR, was used to amplify TCRbeta CDR3 regions from genomic DNA. The authors' pipeline ran thus. The number of nucleated cells in each sample was estimated by amplification of reference gene primers within the assay. Sequence reads were collapsed and filtered to measure the absolute abundance of every unique TCRbeta CDR3 rearrangement. For each sample, productive Simpson clonality was calculated by taking the square root of Simpson's diversity index across productive rearrangements. Sourced from immuneACCESS, this table was stored by TCRdb with only in-frame sequences that have V and J called. A share of the clones is absent; for the studies checked, an unresolved V gene accounts for under half, and the remainder has no known explanation. The DNA gave D and trimming, while V, J and clone size come from that table. The sample yields approximately 240,000 clones; approximately 80% were counted once. In total, the top ten clones hold 1.4% of the sample.

This sample was taken from a study of blood T cell repertoires in COVID-19 (dated by TCRdb to about 2020). Context from the whole study: Samples covering the acute and convalescent phases of COVID-19 were provided by collaborators in the United States, Italy and Spain. The material from the prospective study consisted of cDNA or gDNA derived from T cells, B-cell-depleted T cells, or PBMCs. Subjects who had been exposed to COVID-19, were actively infected with it, or had recovered from it provided the deeply sampled blood TCRbeta repertoires that made up the dataset. A freely available public database, intended as a resource for researchers studying the immune response to SARS-CoV-2, is where the repertoires were released. Samples came from the ongoing ImmuneRACE study (first 160 participants) plus 1,254 subjects from 6 global collaborators. The sample metadata nearly always contained a de-identified subject ID, COVID-19 status, age in years and sex. Where available, HLA class I and class II types were obtained from metadata supplied by the sample provider rather than from assay-based typing. Here is what the overall study found, with its caveats: How much clinical and demographic metadata was included differed by source and by participant, and the metadata was provided uncurated.

The CDR3 sequence holds 13 residues, the cysteine and phenylalanine included. Only the CDR3 part of the read is kept: 39 bases, read in frame from the first base. V is cut back by 6 bases and J by 5 bases, with 6 bases in the junction unmatched. CDR1 and CDR2, looked up from the germline V gene (reference sequence), are LNHDA and SQIVND. Another Seattle source contributed samples from volunteer blood donors who had recovered from COVID-19. The collaborating institutions used their own protocols to collect whole blood in K2EDTA tubes. For TCRbeta analysis, collaborators shipped samples as frozen whole blood, isolated PBMCs, or DNA extracted from either of those sample types.

This receptor was obtained from a woman aged 40-49 years who had recovered from COVID-19. The V and J segments used are TRBV19 and TRBJ2-7, with 8 middle bases fitting TRBD2. What was sequenced was peripheral blood. The CDR3 reads as follows: CASSLGLVDEQYF. The DNA sequence reads TGTGCCAGTAGCTTGGGACTAGTTGACGAGCAGTACTTC.